This TCR beta chain was sequenced for a study of cytomegalovirus exposure and HLA in healthy donors. General observations from the study: According to an earlier analysis, most TCR beta V segments yielded productive rearrangements about 87% or about 30% of the time. Later analysis identified 16,951 TCR beta sequences associated with HLA alleles, using a false discovery rate threshold of 0.05.

Details on this clone: Its matching antigen is unknown.

Primers for the PCR totalled 60 Vbeta and 13 Jbeta. TCRdb's table, derived via immunoSEQ multiplex PCR, lists solely in-frame clones and lacks some. This table has around 190,000 clones, more than 65% appearing once. The CDR3 totals 14 residues. Germline CDR1 and CDR2: LGHNA and YNFKEQ. With 1 base removed from V and 6 bases from J, the gap between germline ends came to 12 bases. This chain connects TRBV4-2 to TRBJ2-5, with D possibly TRBD2 on 5 matching bases. The clonotype was recovered from a woman under 40 in good health and CMV-seropositive. Sequenced sample: PBMCs. The CDR3, as DNA: TGTGCCAGCAGCCAAGCGGTCACGGGGAAGACCCAGTACTTC. Translated, it gives CASSQAVTGKTQYF.